The rows below give T cell receptor beta chains drawn from one sample of a study of CD8 T cells in ankylosing spondylitis. TCRdb itself ran the 5' RACE reads through MiXCR, one entry per CDR3 protein. The table records some 130,000 distinct CDR3 sequences, about 15% of them present only once. Sequencing input: blood, either unsorted or a sorted T cell fraction (not recorded which). These TCRs come from a male donor with ankylosing spondylitis. Both conserved end residues are part of each CDR3. D genes are given only for firm matches. Not all rows give a size; the values are once, few, many and, for expanded clones, a class.

>TRBV5-6|TRBJ2-7|TRBD1|-
CASSAQGVGHEQYF
TGTGCCAGCAGCGCCCAGGGGGTAGGGCACGAGCAGTACTTC
>TRBV14|TRBJ2-7|TRBD2|-
CASSQGGSFPYEQYF
TGTGCCAGCAGCCAAGGCGGGAGTTTTCCCTACGAGCAGTACTTC
>TRBV5-5|TRBJ2-2|-|few
CASSLWTRGGELFF
TGTGCCAGCAGCTTGTGGACCCGAGGCGGGGAGCTGTTTTTT
>TRBV4-3|TRBJ1-1|-|few
CASSQPGYTEAFF
TGCGCCAGCAGCCAACCGGGATACACTGAAGCTTTCTTT
>TRBV27|TRBJ2-1|-|few
CASSGGISADKEQFF
TGTGCCAGCAGTGGCGGGATCTCAGCGGATAAAGAGCAGTTCTTC
>TRBV7-9|TRBJ2-7|-|many
CASSSPMVYEQYF
TGTGCCAGCAGCTCCCCGATGGTTTACGAGCAGTACTTC
>TRBV18|TRBJ2-5|-|few
CASSPPRTYQETQYF
TGTGCCAGCTCACCCCCCAGAACGTACCAAGAGACCCAGTACTTC
>TRBV29-1|TRBJ1-1|-|-
CSVEEGNTEAFF
TGCAGCGTTGAAGAGGGTAACACTGAAGCTTTCTTT
>TRBV4-1|TRBJ2-1|-|-
CASSQAPDEQFF
TGCGCCAGCAGCCAGGCCCCGGATGAGCAGTTCTTC
>TRBV7-6|TRBJ2-1|TRBD2|-
CASSLQLSGRSYNEQFF
TGTGCCAGCAGCTTACAGTTGAGCGGGAGGTCCTACAATGAGCAGTTCTTC
>TRBV4-3|TRBJ2-7|-|-
CASSQGLRRDLYEQYF
TGCGCCAGCAGCCAAGGGCTACGGAGGGATCTGTACGAGCAGTACTTC
>TRBV24-1|TRBJ1-5|-|-
CATRSGQGRNQPQHF
TGTGCCACCCGCTCAGGGCAGGGGCGAAATCAGCCCCAGCATTTT
>TRBV4-1|TRBJ2-7|-|-
CASSQLAELYYEQYF
TGCGCCAGCAGCCAGTTAGCGGAACTCTACTACGAGCAGTACTTC
>TRBV19|TRBJ2-4|TRBD2|few
CATSAGGAKNIQYF
TGTGCCACTTCAGCGGGAGGGGCCAAAAACATTCAGTACTTC
>TRBV4-1|TRBJ2-1|TRBD2|-
CASSQISAGGPIEQFF
TGCGCCAGCAGCCAAATTTCGGCGGGAGGGCCTATTGAGCAGTTCTTC
>TRBV9|TRBJ2-2|TRBD2|-
CASSVRGGTGELFF
TGTGCCAGCAGCGTACGGGGGGGTACCGGGGAGCTGTTTTTT
>TRBV27|TRBJ1-6|-|-
CASSLPGRKGSPLHF
TGTGCCAGCAGTTTACCGGGGCGGAAAGGATCACCCCTCCACTTT
>TRBV9|TRBJ1-4|-|-
CASSSRTEQPNEKLFF
TGTGCCAGCAGCTCACGGACAGAACAGCCTAATGAAAAACTGTTTTTT
>TRBV28|TRBJ2-1|TRBD2|-
CASSWGGSGLVGEQFF
TGTGCCAGCAGTTGGGGGGGTAGTGGACTAGTCGGTGAGCAGTTCTTC
>TRBV5-1|TRBJ2-3|TRBD2|few
CASSLRDWSFGTSGREPDTQYF
TGCGCCAGCAGCTTGCGGGACTGGTCCTTCGGGACTAGCGGGAGGGAGCCAGATACGCAGTATTTT
>TRBV11-2|TRBJ2-7|-|few
CASSLAGHNYEQYF
TGTGCCAGCAGCTTAGCGGGACACAACTACGAGCAGTACTTC
>TRBV5-1|TRBJ2-2|-|-
CASSSPEQGFTGELFF
TGCGCCAGCAGCTCACCGGAACAAGGGTTCACCGGGGAGCTGTTTTTT
>TRBV11-1|TRBJ2-1|TRBD2|few
CASSLDVGTSGSVGEQFF
TGTGCCAGCAGCTTAGACGTGGGGACTAGCGGGAGCGTCGGTGAGCAGTTCTTC
>TRBV28|TRBJ2-2|TRBD1|-
CASTPSPGQSDTGELFF
TGTGCCAGCACTCCGAGCCCGGGACAGTCGGACACCGGGGAGCTGTTTTTT
>TRBV6-6|TRBJ2-7|TRBD1|few
CASWDRNYEQYF
TGTGCCTCCTGGGACAGGAACTACGAGCAGTACTTC
>TRBV19|TRBJ2-2|-|few
CASSMSGLGSNGELFF
TGTGCCAGTAGTATGTCGGGGTTGGGCAGTAACGGGGAGCTGTTTTTT
>TRBV11-2|TRBJ2-2|-|-
CASSLVQNTGELFF
TGTGCCAGCAGCTTAGTACAGAACACCGGGGAGCTGTTTTTT
>TRBV6-5|TRBJ2-5|TRBD1|once
CASSYWGTAGETQYF
TGTGCCAGCAGTTACTGGGGGACAGCTGGAGAGACCCAGTACTTC
>TRBV4-1|TRBJ2-3|-|few
CASSQVSGRGAITDTQYF
TGCGCCAGCAGCCAAGTTAGCGGCCGGGGGGCCATCACAGATACGCAGTATTTT
>TRBV5-1|TRBJ2-7|-|-
CASSLRVGSDEQYF
TGCGCCAGCAGCCTGCGTGTAGGGAGCGACGAGCAGTACTTC
>TRBV5-1|TRBJ2-7|-|once
CASSHPRGQFDYEQYF
TGCGCCAGCAGCCATCCCAGGGGCCAATTTGACTACGAGCAGTACTTC
>TRBV4-1|TRBJ2-7|TRBD1|few
CASSHHTGQGNEQYF
TGCGCCAGCAGCCACCACACTGGACAGGGGAACGAGCAGTACTTC
>TRBV7-9|TRBJ2-4|TRBD1|few
CASSLEGYGTGDF
TGTGCCAGCAGCTTAGAAGGATACGGGACAGGGGACTTC
>TRBV9|TRBJ2-7|TRBD1|few
CASTDGTGDLGDEQYF
TGTGCCAGTACTGACGGGACAGGGGACCTTGGGGACGAGCAGTACTTC
>TRBV4-1|TRBJ2-7|-|many
CASSQGPSYEQYF
TGCGCCAGCAGCCAAGGGCCCTCCTACGAGCAGTACTTC
>TRBV10-3|TRBJ2-7|-|-
CAISESRQEYEQYF
TGTGCCATCAGTGAGTCGCGGCAGGAGTACGAGCAGTACTTC